These T cell receptor beta chains were read from a single sample in a study of T-cell memory formation after mild COVID-19. TCRdb processed the 5' RACE reads anew with MiXCR; each CDR3 protein has one entry. Of roughly 170,000 distinct CDR3 sequences in the sample, approximately 17% were seen once. The sequenced sample consisted of PBMCs or a T cell subset sorted from them (not recorded which). These receptor sequences come from a man in his late teens or twenties who had mild COVID-19 (a few samples of this study predate the infection). Cell type and time point are not known. CDR3s include the opening cysteine and the closing phenylalanine or tryptophan. A D gene is named only where the DNA matches it firmly. Some rows have no size entry. The others give once, few or many, or a class for an expanded clone.

CDR3 DNA: TGTGCCAGCAGTTACATGGGGGGTCGGGGAGAGACCCAGTACTTC; CDR3 protein: CASSYMGGRGETQYF; clone size: few; J gene: TRBJ2-5; D gene: NA; V gene: TRBV6-5
CDR3 DNA: TGTGCCAGCAGCCTTCGGACAGACGGGGAGCTGTTTTTT; CDR3 protein: CASSLRTDGELFF; clone size: NA; J gene: TRBJ2-2; D gene: NA; V gene: TRBV7-9
CDR3 DNA: TGTGCCAGCAGCTTAGGGTCCAGATTACAAGAGACCCAGTACTTC; CDR3 protein: CASSLGSRLQETQYF; clone size: NA; J gene: TRBJ2-5; D gene: NA; V gene: TRBV11-3
CDR3 DNA: TGTGCCAGCAGCTTAGCGCACCCCAACACTGAAGCTTTCTTT; CDR3 protein: CASSLAHPNTEAFF; clone size: NA; J gene: TRBJ1-1; D gene: NA; V gene: TRBV7-2
CDR3 DNA: TGTGCCAGCAGCGAACTAGGCCGACCTATTGAGCAGTACTTC; CDR3 protein: CASSELGRPIEQYF; clone size: NA; J gene: TRBJ2-7; D gene: NA; V gene: TRBV7-9
CDR3 DNA: TGTGCCAGCAGTTACTCGATATGGGGGGCCTACAATGAGCAGTTCTTC; CDR3 protein: CASSYSIWGAYNEQFF; clone size: NA; J gene: TRBJ2-1; D gene: NA; V gene: TRBV6-5
CDR3 DNA: TGTGCCAGCAGCCACTGGACTAGCGGGGGGGCGACGAACACAGATACGCAGTATTTT; CDR3 protein: CASSHWTSGGATNTDTQYF; clone size: few; J gene: TRBJ2-3; D gene: TRBD2; V gene: TRBV9
CDR3 DNA: TGCGCCAGCAGCTTCGACATCTCCTACGAGCAGTACTTC; CDR3 protein: CASSFDISYEQYF; clone size: NA; J gene: TRBJ2-7; D gene: NA; V gene: TRBV5-1
CDR3 DNA: TGCGCCAGCAGCTTGGAAGGGCCTCGGGTCGAGCAGTACTTC; CDR3 protein: CASSLEGPRVEQYF; clone size: NA; J gene: TRBJ2-7; D gene: NA; V gene: TRBV5-1
CDR3 DNA: TGCGCCAGCAGCTTGGCCATAGCGGGGGGGAACATTGAGCAGTTCTTC; CDR3 protein: CASSLAIAGGNIEQFF; clone size: NA; J gene: TRBJ2-1; D gene: TRBD2; V gene: TRBV5-1
CDR3 DNA: TGTGCCAGCAGCCCGGGATCGCCCGATAATTCACCCCTCCACTTT; CDR3 protein: CASSPGSPDNSPLHF; clone size: NA; J gene: TRBJ1-6; D gene: NA; V gene: TRBV4-2
CDR3 DNA: TGCGCCAGCGGCACGACTAACTATGGCTACACCTTC; CDR3 protein: CASGTTNYGYTF; clone size: NA; J gene: TRBJ1-2; D gene: NA; V gene: TRBV5-1
CDR3 DNA: TGTGCCAGCAGCTTGTACAGGGCCGGGGATACGCAGTATTTT; CDR3 protein: CASSLYRAGDTQYF; clone size: few; J gene: TRBJ2-3; D gene: NA; V gene: TRBV11-2